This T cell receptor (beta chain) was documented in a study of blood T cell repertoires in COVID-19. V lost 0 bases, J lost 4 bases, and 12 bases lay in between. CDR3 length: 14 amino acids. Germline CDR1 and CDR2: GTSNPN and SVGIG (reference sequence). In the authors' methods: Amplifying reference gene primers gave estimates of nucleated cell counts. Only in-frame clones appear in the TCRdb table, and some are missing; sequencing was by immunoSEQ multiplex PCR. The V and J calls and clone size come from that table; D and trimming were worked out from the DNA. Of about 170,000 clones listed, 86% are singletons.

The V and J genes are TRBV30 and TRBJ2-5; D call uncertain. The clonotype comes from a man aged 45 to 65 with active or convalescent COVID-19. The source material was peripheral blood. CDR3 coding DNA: TGTGCCTGGAGTGTACTCTTGTTTAGAGAGACCCAGTACTTC. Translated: CAWSVLLFRETQYF.